This TCR beta chain derives from a study of blood T cell repertoires in COVID-19. Study at large: The origin of the acute and convalescent COVID-19 samples was the United States, Italy and Spain. T cells, B-cell-depleted T cells, or PBMCs supplied cDNA or gDNA.

Ten or more counts support this clone. How the authors handled the data: For nucleated cells, counts were estimated from reference gene primer amplification. Assay used: immunoSEQ multiplex PCR; TCRdb lists only in-frame clones, some missing. V, J and clone size derive from that table, while D and trimming were established from the DNA sequence. The sample lists about 300,000 clones, approximately 82% seen once, with around 1.2% in the top ten. In germline, CDR1 is SGHNT, CDR2 YYREEE (reference sequence). The CDR3 is made up of 12 amino acids. The V end was cut by 0 bases, the J end by 6 bases, with 4 bases between.

The receptor was derived from a woman between 45 and 60 years old with acute or convalescent COVID-19. The sequencing input was peripheral blood. The gene calls are TRBV5-4 and TRBJ1-3, with D unclear. CDR3 sequence (DNA): TGTGCCAGCAGCTTGGGGGCAAACACCATATATTTT. This translates into CASSLGANTIYF.